What follows describes a single T cell receptor (beta chain). This record comes from a study of blood T cell repertoires in COVID-19. Study-level background: The samples span acute and convalescent COVID-19 from the United States, Italy and Spain. PBMCs, B-cell-depleted T cells, or T cells were the source of the cDNA or gDNA that made up the material.

Per the original data handling: Quantification of nucleated cells was approximated via reference gene primer amplification. Libraries were prepared by immunoSEQ multiplex PCR; TCRdb keeps only in-frame clonotypes and omits some of them. That table is the source of V, J and clone size, and D and trimming were worked out from the DNA. Among some 370,000 clones, 90% were seen once, and the ten largest hold 6.5%. The germline gives CDR1 LGHNA, CDR2 YSLEER. The CDR3 contains 14 residues. Trimming removed 1 base from V and 4 bases from J, with 10 bases in between. This clonotype originated in a man younger than 35 with active or convalescent COVID-19. The sample taken for sequencing was peripheral blood. The chain recombines TRBV4-3 with TRBJ1-2, with D unclear. The CDR3: CASSQAPAGYGYTF. As DNA, the CDR3 is TGCGCCAGCAGCCAAGCGCCAGCGGGCTATGGCTACACCTTC.